This T cell receptor (beta chain) was retrieved from a study of identical twins. Whole-study findings and limits: Interpretation of the results relied on cross-sectional statistical analysis and not on following the same donors. Twins shared beta out-of-frame sequences in excess, but this excess was weaker.

TCRdb re-called the 5' RACE reads through MiXCR, storing one row per CDR3 protein. The table lists a few hundred thousand distinct CDR3 sequences, approximately 10% of them singletons, with 2.5% to 3.5% in the top ten. Concerning this clonotype: Antigen unknown.

The V gene lost 3 bases and the J gene lost 2 bases, with 10 bases spanning the gap. The CDR3 runs to 14 residues. The same data also went into a second study, on yellow fever vaccine responses in identical twins. That paper states: Each twin's T cell response to the vaccine was reported to look partly convergent and partly personalized.

The clonotype comes from a woman younger than 30 in good health. This chain uses TRBV12-3 or TRBV12-4 with TRBJ2-5; the D gene is possibly TRBD1 (6 bases). The source material was PBMCs. The CDR3 here is CASSFIGQQETQYF. DNA of the CDR3: TGTGCCAGCAGTTTTATCGGACAGCAAGAGACCCAGTACTTC.